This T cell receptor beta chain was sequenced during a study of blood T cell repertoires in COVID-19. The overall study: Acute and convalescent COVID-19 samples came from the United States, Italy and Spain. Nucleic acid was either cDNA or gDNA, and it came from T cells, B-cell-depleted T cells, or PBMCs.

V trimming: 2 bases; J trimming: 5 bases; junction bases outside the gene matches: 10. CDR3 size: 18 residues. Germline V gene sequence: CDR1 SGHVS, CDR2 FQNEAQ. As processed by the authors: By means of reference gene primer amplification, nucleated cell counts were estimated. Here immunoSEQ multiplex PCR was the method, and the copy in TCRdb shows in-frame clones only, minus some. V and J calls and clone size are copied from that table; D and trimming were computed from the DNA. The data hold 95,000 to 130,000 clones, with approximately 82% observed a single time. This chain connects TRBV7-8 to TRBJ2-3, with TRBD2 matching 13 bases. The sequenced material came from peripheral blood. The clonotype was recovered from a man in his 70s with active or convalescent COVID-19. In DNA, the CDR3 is TGTGCCAGCAGCTTATCGGGCCGGACTAGCGGGAGTGGAGATACGCAGTATTTT. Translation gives CASSLSGRTSGSGDTQYF.